The sequence of this T cell receptor (beta chain) was determined in a study of shared T cell receptors in the human thymus. Only in-frame clones appear in the TCRdb table, and some are missing; sequencing was by immunoSEQ multiplex PCR. The table shows some 640,000 clones, with around 87% occurring only once. Trimming left V 2 bases short and J 3 bases short, with 22 bases between. The CDR3 has 19 residues. Germline CDR1 and CDR2: KGHSH and LQKENI. This sample also belongs to another study, concerning human thymus T cells.

V usage is TRBV18 and J usage is TRBJ2-2, with D tentatively TRBD2 (5 bases). The source material was thymocytes. The source of this sequence is a boy under two years old with a congenital heart defect. DNA of the CDR3: TGTGCCAGCTCACCAATTGGAATCGATCGGTGGAGGTACACCGGGGAGCTGTTTTTT. Its protein product is CASSPIGIDRWRYTGELFF.